What follows describes a single TCR beta chain. Its specificity is not known. The protocol was immunoSEQ multiplex PCR, while the TCRdb copy is restricted to in-frame clones and leaves out a portion. The ten most abundant clones cover roughly 2% of a sample with around 9,500 clones. This entry belongs to a study of synovial regulatory T cells in juvenile arthritis. Regarding the study as a whole: iaTreg cells shared more CDR3 sequences with synovial Tregs than other blood Tregs did.

In germline, CDR1 is GTSNPN, CDR2 SVGIG (reference sequence). The CDR3 length is 11 residues. There is no recorded DNA. The TCR originated in a donor younger than 30 with juvenile idiopathic arthritis. The V and J genes are TRBV30 and TRBJ2-7. The sample comprised Treg cells from blood. Described subset: remaining (HLA-DR-negative) circulating blood Treg cells. The CDR3 sequence is CAWKSYYEQYF.